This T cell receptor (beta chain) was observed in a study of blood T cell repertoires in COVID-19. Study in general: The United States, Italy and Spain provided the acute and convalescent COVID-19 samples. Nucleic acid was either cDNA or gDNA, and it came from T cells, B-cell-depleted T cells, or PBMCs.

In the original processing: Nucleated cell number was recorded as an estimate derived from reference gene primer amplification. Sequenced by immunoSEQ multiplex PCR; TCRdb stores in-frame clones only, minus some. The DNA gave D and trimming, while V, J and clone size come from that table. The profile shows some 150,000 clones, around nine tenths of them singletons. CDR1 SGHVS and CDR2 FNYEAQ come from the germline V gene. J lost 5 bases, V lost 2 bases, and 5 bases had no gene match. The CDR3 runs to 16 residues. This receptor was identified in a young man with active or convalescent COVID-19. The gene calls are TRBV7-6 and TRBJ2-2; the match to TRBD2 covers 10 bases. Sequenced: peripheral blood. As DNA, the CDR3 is TGTGCCAGCAGCTTACTAGCGGGAGTCGGGACCGGGGAGCTGTTTTTT. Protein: CASSLLAGVGTGELFF.